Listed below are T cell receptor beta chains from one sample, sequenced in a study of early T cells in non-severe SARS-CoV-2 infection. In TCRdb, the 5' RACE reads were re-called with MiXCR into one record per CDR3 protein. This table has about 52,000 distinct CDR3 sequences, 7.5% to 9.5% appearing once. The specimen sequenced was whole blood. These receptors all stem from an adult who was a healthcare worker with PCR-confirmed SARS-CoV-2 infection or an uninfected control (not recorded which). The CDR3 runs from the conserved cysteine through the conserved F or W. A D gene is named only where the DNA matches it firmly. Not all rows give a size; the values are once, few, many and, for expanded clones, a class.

cdr3_nt: TGTGCCAGCAGTTTTGGGTACGAGCAGTACTTC
cdr3_aa: CASSFGYEQYF
j_call: TRBJ2-7
clone_size: few
d_call: NA
v_call: TRBV27

cdr3_nt: TGTGCCAGTAGTATCCCCCGAGACAGGGGGAACAATGAGCAGTTCTTC
cdr3_aa: CASSIPRDRGNNEQFF
j_call: TRBJ2-1
clone_size: NA
d_call: TRBD1
v_call: TRBV19

cdr3_nt: TGTGCCAGCAGCTTTGCCACTACGCAGTATTTT
cdr3_aa: CASSFATTQYF
j_call: TRBJ2-3
clone_size: many
d_call: NA
v_call: TRBV7-2

cdr3_nt: TGTGCCAGCAGCTTCGGGGGGCTTGACACAGATACGCAGTATTTT
cdr3_aa: CASSFGGLDTDTQYF
j_call: TRBJ2-3
clone_size: many
d_call: NA
v_call: TRBV7-2

cdr3_nt: TGTGCCAGCAGTTTATCGGCAGGGGTCCGCAATGAGCAGTTCTTC
cdr3_aa: CASSLSAGVRNEQFF
j_call: TRBJ2-1
clone_size: few
d_call: NA
v_call: TRBV27

cdr3_nt: TGTGCCAGCAGTTTGACGGCCCCAGGGAAAGGTGAGCAGTTCTTC
cdr3_aa: CASSLTAPGKGEQFF
j_call: TRBJ2-1
clone_size: NA
d_call: NA
v_call: TRBV28

cdr3_nt: TGTGCCAGCAGTTACCCGGGTAGGGGGCGCCATGAGCAGTTCTTC
cdr3_aa: CASSYPGRGRHEQFF
j_call: TRBJ2-1
clone_size: many
d_call: TRBD1
v_call: TRBV6-2/TRBV6-3

cdr3_nt: TGCAGTGCTAGAGTTTCGTGGGAGAAGCAGTTCTTC
cdr3_aa: CSARVSWEKQFF
j_call: TRBJ2-1
clone_size: many
d_call: NA
v_call: TRBV20-1

cdr3_nt: TGTGCCAGCTCACCACGAGGCGGGGGGAATCCTGGAAACACCATATATTTT
cdr3_aa: CASSPRGGGNPGNTIYF
j_call: TRBJ1-3
clone_size: NA
d_call: NA
v_call: TRBV18

cdr3_nt: TGTGCCAGCAGTGCCCCTAGCACAGATACGCAGTATTTT
cdr3_aa: CASSAPSTDTQYF
j_call: TRBJ2-3
clone_size: few
d_call: NA
v_call: TRBV28

cdr3_nt: TGTGCCAGCAGCTCCCACCCCAGGGTCCATGAGCAGTTCTTC
cdr3_aa: CASSSHPRVHEQFF
j_call: TRBJ2-1
clone_size: few
d_call: NA
v_call: TRBV7-8

cdr3_nt: TGTGCCAGCAGCCGCGCGGGACTAGCGATCTACGAGCAGTACTTC
cdr3_aa: CASSRAGLAIYEQYF
j_call: TRBJ2-7
clone_size: NA
d_call: TRBD2
v_call: TRBV3-1

cdr3_nt: TGTGCCAGCAGTGAAGGAGGGACAGCCGTGAGGGAGCAGTACTTC
cdr3_aa: CASSEGGTAVREQYF
j_call: TRBJ2-7
clone_size: few
d_call: TRBD1
v_call: TRBV6-1

cdr3_nt: TGTGCCAGCAGTTCGGGACTAGCGGGATTCTCCGAGTCCTACGAGCAGTACTTC
cdr3_aa: CASSSGLAGFSESYEQYF
j_call: TRBJ2-7
clone_size: NA
d_call: TRBD2
v_call: TRBV28

cdr3_nt: TGTGCCAGCAGTTTTCGGGATGCATGGACAGAGCAGTTCTTC
cdr3_aa: CASSFRDAWTEQFF
j_call: TRBJ2-1
clone_size: few
d_call: NA
v_call: TRBV28

cdr3_nt: TGTGCCAGCAGCCCGCGGACTAGCGGGACTGAGCAGTTCTTC
cdr3_aa: CASSPRTSGTEQFF
j_call: TRBJ2-1
clone_size: many
d_call: TRBD2
v_call: TRBV7-8

cdr3_nt: TGTGCCAGCAGCATTAGGACAGCCACCTCTGGAAACACCATATATTTT
cdr3_aa: CASSIRTATSGNTIYF
j_call: TRBJ1-3
clone_size: NA
d_call: NA
v_call: TRBV7-2

cdr3_nt: TGTGCCAGCAGATCAGAGGGAGAGACCCAGTACTTC
cdr3_aa: CASRSEGETQYF
j_call: TRBJ2-5
clone_size: many
d_call: NA
v_call: TRBV7-2

cdr3_nt: TGTGCCAGCAGCCAAGTGTCCGGGGGGGCCGAGCAGTACTTC
cdr3_aa: CASSQVSGGAEQYF
j_call: TRBJ2-7
clone_size: many
d_call: TRBD2
v_call: TRBV3-1

cdr3_nt: TGTGCCAGCTCAGATGACAGGGCAGGGGCCAACGTCCTGACTTTC
cdr3_aa: CASSDDRAGANVLTF
j_call: TRBJ2-6
clone_size: many
d_call: TRBD1
v_call: TRBV18

cdr3_nt: TGTGCCAGCAGCAAAGGCTGGGACAGGACTAGCGGGAGAGGAGGAGATACGCAGTATTTT
cdr3_aa: CASSKGWDRTSGRGGDTQYF
j_call: TRBJ2-3
clone_size: NA
d_call: NA
v_call: TRBV21-1

cdr3_nt: TGTGCCAGCAGTTTATGGGGCAGACCGAACACCGGGGAGCTGTTTTTT
cdr3_aa: CASSLWGRPNTGELFF
j_call: TRBJ2-2
clone_size: few
d_call: NA
v_call: TRBV27

cdr3_nt: TGTGCCAGCAGCTTAGCTTCCGGGGGCCTTAGGGAGCAGTACTTC
cdr3_aa: CASSLASGGLREQYF
j_call: TRBJ2-7
clone_size: NA
d_call: NA
v_call: TRBV7-2

cdr3_nt: TGTGCCAGCACCCCCCGCCTCAGAGGGGCCCTCAGGGAGCAGTACTTC
cdr3_aa: CASTPRLRGALREQYF
j_call: TRBJ2-7
clone_size: few
d_call: NA
v_call: TRBV14

cdr3_nt: TGTGCCAGCCACAGGGGAGAAACCGGGGAGCTGTTTTTT
cdr3_aa: CASHRGETGELFF
j_call: TRBJ2-2
clone_size: NA
d_call: TRBD1
v_call: TRBV18